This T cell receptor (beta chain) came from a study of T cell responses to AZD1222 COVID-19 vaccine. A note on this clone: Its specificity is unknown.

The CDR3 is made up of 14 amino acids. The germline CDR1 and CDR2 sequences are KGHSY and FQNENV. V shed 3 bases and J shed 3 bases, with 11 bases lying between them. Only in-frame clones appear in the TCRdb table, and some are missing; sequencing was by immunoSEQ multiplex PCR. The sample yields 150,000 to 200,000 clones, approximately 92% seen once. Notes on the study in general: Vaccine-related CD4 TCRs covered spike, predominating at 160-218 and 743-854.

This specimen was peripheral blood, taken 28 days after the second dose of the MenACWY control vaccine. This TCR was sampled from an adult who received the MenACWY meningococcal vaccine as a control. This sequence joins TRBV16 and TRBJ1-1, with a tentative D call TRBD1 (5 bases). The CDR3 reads CASSHPGHYTEAFF. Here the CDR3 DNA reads TGTGCCAGCAGCCATCCGGGGCATTACACTGAAGCTTTCTTT.